These 3 T cell receptor beta chains were all obtained from the same sample, sequenced in a study of blood T cell repertoires in COVID-19. Some clones are missing from TCRdb's copy, which holds only in-frame ones; the method was immunoSEQ multiplex PCR. The table records around 200,000 clones, roughly 90% of them present only once. The sample was peripheral blood. These receptors originate from a woman aged 60 to 75 with COVID-19, enrolled during active disease.

The chain is built from TRBV3-1 (or the pseudogene TRBV3-2) and TRBJ1-3, with D hard to call. Trimming took off 0 bases at V and 2 bases at J, with 8 bases between the two ends. This CDR3 has 15 residues. Germline-derived CDR1 and CDR2 are LGHDT and YNNKEL (reference sequence). The DNA of the CDR3 is TGTGCCAGCAGCCAAGATGTGACAACTGGAAACACCATATATTTT. This translates into CASSQDVTTGNTIYF.

The CDR3 DNA reads TGTGCCAGCGCGGGGGGGACAGGAATCCAAGAGACCCAGTACTTC. It codes for CASAGGTGIQETQYF. This sequence joins TRBV18 and TRBJ2-5; tentative D call: TRBD2 (9 bases). Germline CDR1 KGHSH, CDR2 LQKENI. This CDR3 is built from 15 residues. Trimming stripped 8 bases from V and 1 base from J, with 17 bases between.

This clone appeared once. The chain combines TRBV10-3 with TRBJ1-6; 7 bases line up with TRBD1. This CDR3 spans 15 amino acids. Losses at the gene ends were 4 bases for V and 5 bases for J; bases not matched to a gene: 5. Germline CDR1 is ENHRY and CDR2 is SYGVKD. The CDR3 protein is CAISVGTVDNSPLHF. DNA for the CDR3: TGTGCCATCAGTGTGGGGACAGTCGATAATTCACCCCTCCACTTT.